These 32 T cell receptor beta chains were sequenced from one sample in a study of blood T cell repertoires in COVID-19. Generated by immunoSEQ multiplex PCR, the TCRdb table keeps only in-frame clones and is missing some. The profile covers fewer than 300,000 clones, with around nine tenths appearing a single time and around 0.98% taken by the ten largest. The specimen was peripheral blood. The origin of the receptors is a woman aged 40 to 55 who had recovered from COVID-19.

The rearrangement links TRBV5-4 to TRBJ2-1; TRBD2 agrees at 9 bases. After removal of 7 bases from V and 2 bases from J, the junction contained 10 bases not matched to a gene. Germline lookup yields CDR1 SGHNT and CDR2 YYREEE (reference sequence). This CDR3 contains 16 residues. CDR3 protein: CASAGGASGTYNEQFF. The CDR3 DNA follows: TGTGCCAGCGCGGGGGGGGCTAGCGGGACCTACAATGAGCAGTTCTTC.

This chain connects TRBV7-3 to TRBJ2-5; 16 nucleotides align to TRBD2. Germline V gene sequence: CDR1 SGHTA, CDR2 FQGTGA. The CDR3 extends over 16 amino acids. The trim removed 5 bases at V and 4 bases at J, leaving 4 bases unmatched. The CDR3 coding sequence is TGTGCCAGCAGCGGCGGGACTAGCGGGAGGGCAGAGACCCAGTACTTC. It yields the protein CASSGGTSGRAETQYF. The variable domain in full, completed from reference TRBV7-3 and TRBJ2-5, reads GAGVSQTPSNKVTEKGKYVELRCDPISGHTALYWYRQSLGQGPEFLIYFQGTGAADDSGLPNDRFFAVRPEGSVSTLKIQRTERGDSAVYLCASSGGTSGRAETQYFGPGTRLLVL.

The chain recombines TRBV11-2 with TRBJ2-1, with a possible D match to TRBD1 (6 bases). Deletions cut 5 bases from V and 8 bases from J, with 22 bases between. The CDR3 spans 16 residues. Germline CDR1 and CDR2: SGHAT and FQNNGV. CDR3: CASSPPARGRGDEQFF. DNA for the CDR3: TGTGCCAGCAGCCCACCGGCCAGGGGTCGTGGCGATGAGCAGTTCTTC.

The chain employs TRBV6-6 and TRBJ2-2, with 10 bases fitting TRBD2. Germline CDR1 and CDR2: MNHNY and SVGAGI (reference sequence). There are 18 residues in the CDR3. V dropped 5 bases and J dropped 0; count of bases not matched to a gene: 9. This CDR3 reads CASSHGGLAGANTGELFF. The CDR3 bases are TGTGCCAGCAGTCACGGCGGGCTAGCGGGGGCGAACACCGGGGAGCTGTTTTTT.

This chain links TRBV5-4 with TRBJ1-1; 7 bases fit TRBD1. The V and J ends lost 4 bases and 6 bases, in that order; junction bases with no gene match: 6. The CDR3 loop spans 13 amino acids. The germline V gene encodes CDR1 SGHNT and CDR2 YYREEE (reference sequence). Here the CDR3 reads CASSPRGASEAFF. Written as DNA, the CDR3 is TGTGCCAGCAGCCCCAGGGGGGCGTCTGAAGCTTTCTTT.

The V gene is TRBV19, the J gene TRBJ1-1; 7 bases fit TRBD1. V was clipped by 7 bases and J by 1 base; unmatched bases: 21. Germline V lookup: CDR1 LNHDA, CDR2 SQIVND (reference sequence). This CDR3 is 19 amino acids long. CDR3 in amino acids: CASTPPTWDRNYWNTEAFF. The CDR3 DNA follows: TGTGCCAGTACACCCCCCACGTGGGACAGAAACTACTGGAACACTGAAGCTTTCTTT.

V and J are TRBV30 and TRBJ2-5; D gene ambiguous. Looked up from germline, CDR1 is GTSNPN and CDR2 is SVGIG (reference sequence). This CDR3 comprises 13 residues. Deletions cut 0 bases from V and 5 bases from J, with 10 bases between. The CDR3 here is CAWSVFPGETQYF. CDR3 nucleotides: TGTGCCTGGAGTGTATTTCCCGGGGAGACCCAGTACTTC.

The chain couples TRBV27 to TRBJ1-1, with TRBD1 matching over 8 bases. CDR3 length: 15 residues. Germline CDR1 and CDR2: MNHEY and SMNVEV (reference sequence). Germline trimming cut 4 bases from V and 6 bases from J; bases unmatched to any gene: 10. CDR3 DNA: TGTGCCAGCAGTTCCACAGGGGGAGGCACTCCTGAAGCTTTCTTT. It specifies CASSSTGGGTPEAFF.

The rearrangement joins TRBV12-3 or TRBV12-4 to TRBJ1-5; D uncertain. The CDR3 has 13 residues. V shed 7 bases and J shed 0 bases, with 7 bases lying between them. The CDR3 sequence is CASTGVSNQPQHF. CDR3 DNA: TGTGCCAGCACCGGGGTTAGCAATCAGCCCCAGCATTTT.

There are a few counts of this clone. The gene calls are TRBV7-8 and TRBJ2-1; 12 nucleotides align to TRBD2. J was trimmed by 7 bases and V by 5 bases; bases with no gene match: 6. In germline, CDR1 is SGHVS, CDR2 FQNEAQ. This CDR3 region has 15 residues. This CDR3 reads CASSPTSGSWNEQFF. CDR3 coding DNA: TGTGCCAGCAGCCCGACTAGCGGGAGTTGGAATGAGCAGTTCTTC.

This clone was detected once. V is TRBV7-8 and J is TRBJ2-1, with TRBD2 matching 7 bases. The CDR3 runs to 15 residues. After removal of 1 base from V and 9 bases from J, the junction contained 9 bases not matched to a gene. The germline gives CDR1 SGHVS, CDR2 FQNEAQ. CDR3 in amino acids: CASSLGGRALGEQFF. For the CDR3, the DNA is TGTGCCAGCAGCTTAGGTGGGAGGGCCCTCGGTGAGCAGTTCTTC.

CDR3 nucleotide sequence: TGTGCCAGTAGTCCCGGGACTAGTTCCTACAATGAGCAGTTCTTC. It yields the protein CASSPGTSSYNEQFF. The chain combines TRBV19 with TRBJ2-1; 8 nucleotides line up with TRBD2. The CDR3 loop spans 15 amino acids. Per germline, CDR1 LNHDA and CDR2 SQIVND (reference sequence). J gave up 1 base and V 5 bases, and 4 bases lay outside the gene matches.

This chain joins TRBV25-1 and TRBJ1-2, with 8 bases aligning to TRBD1. Germline V gene data show CDR1 as MGHDK and CDR2 as SYGVNS. This CDR3 spans 16 amino acids. J gave up 2 bases and V 1 base, and 6 bases lay outside the gene matches. The CDR3 reads CASSEFGTGENYGYTF. DNA for the CDR3: TGTGCCAGCAGTGAATTCGGGACAGGAGAAAACTATGGCTACACCTTC.

This clone came up many times. This chain joins TRBV10-2 and TRBJ2-3; TRBD2 is a possible D gene (5 bases). Germline V CDR1 and CDR2: WSHSY, SAAADI. V was pared by 6 bases and J by 2 bases, with 12 bases between. This CDR3 region has 14 residues. The DNA for the CDR3 is TGCGCCAGCAGGGCGGACTCCTCCACAGATACGCAGTATTTT. Amino acid sequence: CASRADSSTDTQYF.

The chain couples TRBV23-1 to TRBJ2-7, with 7 bases lining up with TRBD2. TRBV23-1 falls under the ORF class, with uncertain function. With V trimmed by 5 bases and J by 3 bases, 19 bases remained unmatched. This CDR3 spans 18 amino acids. The CDR3 DNA follows: TGCGCCAGCAGTGATAGCGGGTGGCAGGGATGGTACTACTACGAGCAGTACGTC. It translates to CASSDSGWQGWYYYEQYV.

The chain is built from TRBV5-1 and TRBJ1-3, with D tentatively TRBD1 (6 bases). The CDR3 length is 15 residues. The germline gives CDR1 SGHRS, CDR2 YFSETQ. Deletions cut 3 bases from V and 0 bases from J, with 10 bases between. CDR3 nucleotide sequence: TGCGCCAGCAGCTCAAGACAGGCCTCTGGAAACACCATATATTTT. Translated: CASSSRQASGNTIYF.

Only a few counts were recorded for this clone. This sequence joins TRBV11-2 and TRBJ1-1; 7 bases are shared with TRBD1. Trimming removed 5 bases from V and 0 bases from J; junction bases left unmatched: 3. Per the germline V gene, CDR1 is SGHAT and CDR2 is FQNNGV. The CDR3 contains 14 residues. The CDR3: CASSLDRLNTEAFF. DNA of the CDR3: TGTGCCAGCAGCCTGGACAGGCTGAACACTGAAGCTTTCTTT.

CDR3 DNA: TGTGCCAGAAGCTTAGACCAGGGAGGTTCACCCCTCCACTTT. Amino acids: CARSLDQGGSPLHF. The chain links TRBV7-5 to TRBJ1-6. TRBV7-5 is shown as a pseudogene. This CDR3 region has 14 residues.

The V and J genes are TRBV18 and TRBJ1-4; tentatively, D is TRBD1 (6 bases). Trimming removed 0 bases from V and 5 bases from J, with 10 bases in between. CDR3 length: 15 amino acids. Germline V gene sequence: CDR1 KGHSH, CDR2 LQKENI. The CDR3 loop reads CASSPPDSQNEKLFF. The CDR3 DNA is TGTGCCAGCTCACCACCGGACAGCCAGAATGAAAAACTGTTTTTT.

The chain uses TRBV5-6 and TRBJ2-1; TRBD2 matches 10 bases. The CDR3 has 14 amino acids. Germline lookup yields CDR1 SGHDT and CDR2 YYEEEE. Trimming removed 6 bases from V and 4 bases from J; junction bases left unmatched: 4. The CDR3 here is CASTRLAGYNEQFF. The CDR3 region has the DNA TGTGCCAGCACCCGACTAGCGGGTTACAATGAGCAGTTCTTC.

The chain recombines TRBV29-1 with TRBJ1-2, with TRBD1 matching over 7 bases. Trimming cost V 4 bases and J 8 bases; bases outside gene matches: 10. Germline loops: CDR1 SQVTM, CDR2 ANQGSEA. The CDR3 is 13 residues long. The CDR3 DNA follows: TGCAGCGTTGGGGAGACAGGGCGGTGGGGCTACACCTTC. Translated, it gives CSVGETGRWGYTF. The variable domain in full, with the rest retrieved from reference TRBV29-1 and TRBJ1-2, is SAVISQKPSRDICQRGTSLTIQCQVDSQVTMMFWYRQQPGQSLTLIATANQGSEATYESGFVIDKFPISRPNLTFSTLTVSNMSPEDSSIYLCSVGETGRWGYTFGSGTRLTVV.

In its sample, this clone was seen once. The chain has TRBV6-4 and TRBJ2-3, with 12 bases matching TRBD2. The CDR3 has 15 residues. Germline V gene sequence: CDR1 MRHNA, CDR2 SNTAGT. With V trimmed by 6 bases and J by 2 bases, 3 bases remained unmatched. As DNA, the CDR3 is TGTGCCAGCAGCCTAGCGGGAGGGAACACAGATACGCAGTATTTT. Amino acids: CASSLAGGNTDTQYF.

This rearrangement joins TRBV5-1 to TRBJ2-7; D unclear. Germline loops: CDR1 SGHRS, CDR2 YFSETQ. The V gene lost 4 bases and the J gene lost 7 bases, with 18 bases spanning the gap. The CDR3 length is 14 residues. CDR3 nucleotide sequence: TGCGCCAGCAGCGGCCAAAACCCGGCGAGGGAGCAGTACTTC. This sequence encodes CASSGQNPAREQYF.

This sequence joins TRBV18 and TRBJ2-3, with TRBD2 matching over 9 bases. The CDR3 loop spans 16 amino acids. V trimming: 0 bases; J trimming: 6 bases; junction bases outside the gene matches: 7. Per germline, CDR1 KGHSH and CDR2 LQKENI. CDR3 coding DNA: TGTGCCAGCTCACCACCGCGGCGGGAGGGCGAGGATACGCAGTATTTT. The encoded protein is CASSPPRREGEDTQYF.

This chain uses TRBV7-2 with TRBJ1-5; perhaps TRBD1 as D (5 bases). This CDR3 region has 14 residues. Germline lookup yields CDR1 SGHTA and CDR2 FQGNSA. The V end lost 5 bases, the J end lost 11 bases, and 19 bases lay between the germline ends. The CDR3 here is CASSADSQGVSQHF. Written as DNA, the CDR3 is TGTGCCAGCAGCGCCGACAGCCAAGGGGTGTCCCAGCATTTT.

The gene calls are TRBV7-3 and TRBJ2-7, with D tentatively TRBD2 (6 bases). The CDR3 length is 13 residues. V shed 2 bases and J shed 3 bases, with 8 bases lying between them. Germline assignment: CDR1 SGHTA and CDR2 FQGTGA. CDR3: CASSLGGFYEQYF. CDR3 sequence (DNA): TGTGCCAGCAGCTTAGGGGGGTTCTACGAGCAGTACTTC.

The rearrangement joins TRBV18 to TRBJ2-4; D unresolved. The germline V and J ends were trimmed by 6 bases and 0 bases, with 6 bases remaining between them. The CDR3 runs 13 residues. Germline V lookup: CDR1 KGHSH, CDR2 LQKENI. The CDR3 is CASSPLAKNIQYF. The CDR3 DNA reads as TGTGCCAGCTCCCCTCTAGCCAAAAACATTCAGTACTTC.

The chain couples TRBV3-1 (or the pseudogene TRBV3-2) to TRBJ1-3, with D possibly matching TRBD1 (5 bases). V lost 1 base, J lost 0 bases, and 10 bases lay in between. The V gene's germline CDR1 is LGHDT and CDR2 YNNKEL (reference sequence). The CDR3 extends over 16 amino acids. The CDR3 loop is CASSQGGDRSGNTIYF. Here the CDR3 DNA reads TGTGCCAGCAGCCAAGGGGGGGACCGCTCTGGAAACACCATATATTTT.

The chain is built from TRBV2 and TRBJ1-1, with D possibly TRBD1 on 6 matching bases. The CDR3 runs to 14 residues. Trimming pared 8 bases from V and 4 bases from J, leaving 17 bases between. The germline V gene has CDR1 SNHLY and CDR2 FYNNEI. This chain's CDR3 is CASPRGSYSTEAFF. The CDR3 DNA reads as TGTGCCAGCCCAAGGGGGAGTTATAGCACTGAAGCTTTCTTT.

The V gene is TRBV7-6, the J gene TRBJ1-3; D unresolved. Germline CDR1 SGHVS, CDR2 FNYEAQ. The CDR3 consists of 16 residues. The germline V and J ends were trimmed by 0 bases and 3 bases, with 12 bases remaining between them. CDR3 amino acids: CASSLAPAGSGNTIYF. CDR3 DNA: TGTGCCAGCAGCTTAGCCCCCGCGGGGAGTGGAAACACCATATATTTT. The full variable domain, completed using reference TRBV7-6 and TRBJ1-3, is GAGVSQSPRYKVTKRGQDVALRCDPISGHVSLYWYRQALGQGPEFLTYFNYEAQQDKSGLPNDRFSAERPEGSISTLTIQRTEQRDSAMYRCASSLAPAGSGNTIYFGEGSWLTVV.

The chain joins TRBV4-2 to TRBJ1-6; the match to TRBD1 covers 7 bases. The V and J ends lost 4 bases and 5 bases, in that order; junction bases with no gene match: 17. Germline V gene data show CDR1 as LGHNA and CDR2 as YNFKEQ. This CDR3 is built from 19 residues. DNA of the CDR3: TGTGCCAGCAGCCCAATGGGGAATTGGGACAGACCTAATAATTCACCCCTCCACTTT. This codes for CASSPMGNWDRPNNSPLHF.

Comments on this clone: One junction end does not reproduce the germline sequence, and a read error may be involved. This sequence joins TRBV30 and TRBJ1-5, with TRBD1 matching 7 bases. Per germline, CDR1 GTSNPN and CDR2 SVGIG (reference sequence). There are 13 residues in the CDR3. The CDR3 DNA reads as TGTGCCTGGAACCAGGGGGGCAATCAACCCCAGCATTTT. Amino acid sequence: CAWNQGGNQPQHF.